This TCR beta chain was captured by sequencing in a study of OX40 agonist ivuxolimab in advanced cancers. About the research overall: At doses from 0.01 to 10 mg/kg, patients were given intravenous ivuxolimab every 2 weeks. Anti-PD-1, anti-PD-L1 or anti-CTLA-4 therapy given earlier was allowed, and 40% had some.

On this clone: The antigen remains unidentified.

Measured with immunoSEQ multiplex PCR; TCRdb has only the in-frame clones, and not every one. The sample records under 45,000 clones, over 60% being singletons. Study-wide results and limits: In the expanded peripheral T cells, antigen specificity was never determined. Averaging showed that CD8+ T cells had more expanded clones than CD4+ did.

The germline V gene encodes CDR1 MDHEN and CDR2 SYDVKM. J lost 8 bases, V lost 8 bases, and 13 bases had no gene match. This CDR3 spans 14 amino acids. The TCR was taken from an adult with an advanced solid tumor such as melanoma, head and neck, liver or kidney cancer. The V gene is TRBV28, the J gene TRBJ2-3, with 7 bases aligning to TRBD1. The sequences come from CD4+ or CD8+ T cells sorted from blood, collected in a trial of the OX40 agonist ivuxolimab. CDR3 loop: CASGPGQGVGTQYF. CDR3 nucleotides: TGTGCCAGCGGCCCGGGCCAGGGGGTCGGTACGCAGTATTTT.